This T cell receptor (beta chain) was found in a study of blood T cell repertoires in COVID-19. Background on the study: The cDNA or gDNA used as material had been derived from T cells, B-cell-depleted T cells, or PBMCs.

As originally analysed: Estimates of nucleated cell counts were drawn from the amplification of reference gene primers. Clones were sequenced by immunoSEQ multiplex PCR, and TCRdb holds only the in-frame ones, with some missing. Clone size and V and J calls were adopted from that table, with D and trimming inferred from the DNA. In the table there are some 250,000 clones, approximately 77% of which are singletons. The sample taken for sequencing was peripheral blood. The sequence came from a woman under 30 with acute or convalescent COVID-19.

The DNA for the CDR3 is TGTGCCAGCAGCCCCAAAAACACCGGGGAGCTGTTTTTT. This gives the protein CASSPKNTGELFF. The chain couples TRBV9 to TRBJ2-2; D is ambiguous. V was trimmed by 4 bases and J by 2 bases, leaving 6 bases between them. The CDR3 runs 13 residues. Germline-derived CDR1 and CDR2 are SGDLS and YYNGEE.